This T cell receptor (beta chain) was obtained from a study of blood T cell repertoires in COVID-19. Whole-study context: The United States, Italy and Spain supplied acute and convalescent COVID-19 samples. The analysed material was cDNA or gDNA that came from T cells, B-cell-depleted T cells, or PBMCs.

Per the study methods: How many nucleated cells were present was estimated from reference gene primer amplification. Sequencing was performed with immunoSEQ multiplex PCR; in TCRdb, only in-frame clones are kept and a portion is missing. The DNA gave D and trimming, while V, J and clone size come from that table. The table has approximately 210,000 clones, about 90% seen once. There are 14 residues in the CDR3. The junction had 2 bases not matched to a gene; V was cut back by 5 bases and J by 0 bases. Germline V gene lookup returns CDR1 KGHSH and CDR2 LQKENI. This clonotype was sampled from a woman in her 70s with acute or convalescent COVID-19. The chain combines TRBV18 with TRBJ1-2; 8 bases line up with TRBD1. The source material was peripheral blood. The CDR3 is CASSAGGPNYGYTF. In DNA, the CDR3 is TGTGCCAGCTCAGCAGGGGGCCCTAACTATGGCTACACCTTC.